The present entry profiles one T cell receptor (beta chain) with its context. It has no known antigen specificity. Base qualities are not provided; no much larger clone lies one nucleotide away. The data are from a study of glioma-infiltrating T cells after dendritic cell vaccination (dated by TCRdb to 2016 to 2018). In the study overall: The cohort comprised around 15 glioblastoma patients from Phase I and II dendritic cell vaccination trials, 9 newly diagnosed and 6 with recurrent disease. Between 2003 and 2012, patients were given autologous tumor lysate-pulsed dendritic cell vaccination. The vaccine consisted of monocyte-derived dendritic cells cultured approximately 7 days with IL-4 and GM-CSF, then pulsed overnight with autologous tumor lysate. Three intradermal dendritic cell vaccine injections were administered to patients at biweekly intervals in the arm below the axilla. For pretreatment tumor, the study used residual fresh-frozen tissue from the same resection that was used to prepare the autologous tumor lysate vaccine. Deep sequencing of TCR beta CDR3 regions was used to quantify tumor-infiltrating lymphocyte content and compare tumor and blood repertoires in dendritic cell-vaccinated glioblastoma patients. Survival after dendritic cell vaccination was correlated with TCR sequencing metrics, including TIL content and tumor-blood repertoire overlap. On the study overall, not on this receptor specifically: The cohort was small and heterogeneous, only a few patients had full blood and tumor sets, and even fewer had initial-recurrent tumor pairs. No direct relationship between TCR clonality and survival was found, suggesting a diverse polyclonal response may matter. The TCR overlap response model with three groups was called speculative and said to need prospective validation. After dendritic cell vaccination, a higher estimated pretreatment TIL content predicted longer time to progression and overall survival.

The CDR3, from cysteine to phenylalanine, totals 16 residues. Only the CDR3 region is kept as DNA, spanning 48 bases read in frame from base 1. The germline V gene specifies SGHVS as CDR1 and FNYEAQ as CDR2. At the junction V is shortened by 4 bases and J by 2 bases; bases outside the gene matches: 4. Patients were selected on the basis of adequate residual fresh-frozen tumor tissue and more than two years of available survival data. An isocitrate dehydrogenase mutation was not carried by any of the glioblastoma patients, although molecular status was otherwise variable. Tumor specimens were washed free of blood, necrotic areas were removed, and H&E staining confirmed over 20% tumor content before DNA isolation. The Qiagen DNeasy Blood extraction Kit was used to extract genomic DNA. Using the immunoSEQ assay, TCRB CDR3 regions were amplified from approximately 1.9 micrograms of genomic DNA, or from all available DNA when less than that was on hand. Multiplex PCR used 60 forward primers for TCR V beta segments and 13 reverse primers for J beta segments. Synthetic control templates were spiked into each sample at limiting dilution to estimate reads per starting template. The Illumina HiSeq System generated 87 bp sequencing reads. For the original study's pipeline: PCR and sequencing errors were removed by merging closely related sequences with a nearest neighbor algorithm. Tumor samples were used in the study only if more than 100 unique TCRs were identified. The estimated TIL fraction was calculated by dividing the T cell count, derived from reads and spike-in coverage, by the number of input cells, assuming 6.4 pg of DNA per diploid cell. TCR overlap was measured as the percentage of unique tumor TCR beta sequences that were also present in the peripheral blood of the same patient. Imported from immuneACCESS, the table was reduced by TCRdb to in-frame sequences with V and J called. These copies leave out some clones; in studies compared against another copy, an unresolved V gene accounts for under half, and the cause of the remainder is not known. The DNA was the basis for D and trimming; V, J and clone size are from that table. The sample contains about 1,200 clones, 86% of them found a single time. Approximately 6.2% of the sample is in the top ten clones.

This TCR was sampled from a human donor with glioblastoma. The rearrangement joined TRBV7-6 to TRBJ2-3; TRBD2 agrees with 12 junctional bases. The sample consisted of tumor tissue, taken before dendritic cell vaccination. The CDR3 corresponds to CASSYRTSGNTDTQYF. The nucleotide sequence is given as TGTGCCAGCAGCTACCGGACTAGCGGGAACACAGATACGCAGTATTTT.